This T cell receptor (beta chain) was obtained from a study of cytomegalovirus exposure and HLA in healthy donors. Study-level findings and limits: Reports showed the classifier diagnosing cytomegalovirus status with high specificity and sensitivity. In a later analysis, TCR beta V- and J-gene trimming was associated with a missense DCLRE1C variant. Data from an earlier analysis indicated that most TCR beta V segments were productive either about 87% or about 30% of the time.

This clone was counted only a few times. The antigen remains undetermined. Researchers ran the PCR with 60 Vbeta and 13 Jbeta primers. This table comes from immunoSEQ multiplex PCR, and its TCRdb copy is limited to in-frame clones, with some not included. This table has about 150,000 clones, 79% appearing once. Per the germline V gene, CDR1 is SNHLY and CDR2 is FYNNEI. The CDR3 totals 15 residues. The V segment lost 5 bases and the J segment 7 bases; nucleotides outside the gene matches: 14. The rearrangement uses TRBV2 and TRBJ2-7; 7 positions agree with TRBD2. The sample was PBMCs. This receptor was identified in a woman aged 35 to 49 in good health and CMV-seropositive. CDR3 DNA: TGTGCCAGCAGTATCCTTGGCGGGGGTGTGGGAGAGCAGTACTTC. As protein: CASSILGGGVGEQYF.